Given below is one T cell receptor beta chain in context. Sequenced by immunoSEQ multiplex PCR; TCRdb stores in-frame clones only, minus some. The table lists 95,000 to 100,000 clones, 80% to 90% of them singletons. The source of the sample is a study of control samples from healthy donors and cancer patients. Germline V gene sequence: CDR1 SGHKS, CDR2 YYEKEE (reference sequence). The CDR3 is 18 amino acids. The ends lost 6 bases at V and 2 bases at J; junction bases unmatched: 17. The material sequenced was blood. The chain couples TRBV5-5 to TRBJ2-5, with 9 bases that match TRBD2. The receptor was isolated from a man between 25 and 39 years old in good health. In DNA form, the CDR3 reads TGTGCCAGCACAACAGGGTCCCCTAGCGGGAAGGTACAAGAGACCCAGTACTTC. Translation: CASTTGSPSGKVQETQYF. The full variable domain, rest sourced from reference TRBV5-5 and TRBJ2-5, is DAGVTQSPTHLIKTRGQQVTLRCSPISGHKSVSWYQQVLGQGPQFIFQYYEKEERGRGNFPDRFSARQFPNYSSELNVNALLLGDSALYLCASTTGSPSGKVQETQYFGPGTRLLVL.